Below are 19 T cell receptor beta chains sequenced from a single sample in a study of blood T cell repertoires in COVID-19. Here immunoSEQ multiplex PCR was the method, and the copy in TCRdb shows in-frame clones only, minus some. In the table there are more than 200,000 clones, about 88% of which are singletons. The material sequenced was peripheral blood. These receptor sequences come from a man between 70 and 80 years old with acute or convalescent COVID-19.

The chain couples TRBV19 to TRBJ1-4; possibly TRBD1 for D (6 bases). CDR1 LNHDA and CDR2 SQIVND come from the germline V gene (reference sequence). The CDR3 is 15 amino acids. Trimming stripped 9 bases from V and 1 base from J, with 15 bases between. In nucleotides, the CDR3 is TGTGCCAGCCGAACCGGGGGGCGAACTAATGAAAAACTGTTTTTT. This codes for CASRTGGRTNEKLFF.

J is TRBJ1-2 and V is TRBV27; 8 bases line up with TRBD1. With V trimmed by 5 bases and J by 1 base, 9 bases remained unmatched. The CDR3 contains 16 residues. CDR1 is MNHEY and CDR2 is SMNVEV in the germline V gene (reference sequence). The CDR3 nucleotides read TGTGCCAGCAGTGACTCCGGGACAGGATTTAACTATGGCTACACCTTC. Its translation: CASSDSGTGFNYGYTF.

The chain couples TRBV7-6 to TRBJ2-5, with D possibly matching TRBD2 (5 bases). V shed 0 bases and J shed 5 bases, with 13 bases lying between them. CDR1 and CDR2 (germline): SGHVS, FNYEAQ. The CDR3 covers 15 residues. CDR3 sequence: CASSLARAVGETQYF. The CDR3 DNA reads as TGTGCCAGCAGCTTAGCGCGGGCGGTGGGGGAGACCCAGTACTTC.

The J gene is TRBJ1-5, the V gene TRBV19; 8 bases match TRBD1. The CDR3 has 17 amino acids. V shed 4 bases, J shed 1 base, and the junction held 9 bases outside the gene matches. Germline V lookup: CDR1 LNHDA, CDR2 SQIVND (reference sequence). CDR3 bases: TGTGCCAGTAGTAAGAGACAGGGGCAGGCAAGCAATCAGCCCCAGCATTTT. This codes for CASSKRQGQASNQPQHF.

V gene TRBV5-1 combines with J gene TRBJ2-4; 8 nucleotides agree with TRBD2. V gave up 5 bases and J gave up 5 bases; unmatched junction bases: 12. Germline V gene sequence: CDR1 SGHRS, CDR2 YFSETQ. CDR3 length equals 16 residues. The CDR3 reads CASRPLPAGGENIQYF. CDR3 bases: TGCGCCAGCAGGCCCCTTCCCGCGGGAGGCGAAAACATTCAGTACTTC.

The chain uses TRBV3-1 (or the pseudogene TRBV3-2) and TRBJ2-7; 7 nucleotides match TRBD2. The V gene's germline CDR1 is LGHDT and CDR2 YNNKEL (reference sequence). This CDR3 has 12 residues. J gave up 5 bases and V 7 bases, and 5 bases lay outside the gene matches. The CDR3: CASTQGGDEQYF. The DNA for the CDR3 is TGTGCCAGCACTCAGGGAGGGGACGAGCAGTACTTC.

The chain uses TRBV6-5 and TRBJ2-4; D uncertain. Germline V gene sequence: CDR1 MNHEY, CDR2 SVGAGI. V was trimmed by 6 bases and J by 0 bases, leaving 12 bases between them. The CDR3 sequence is 15 residues long. This CDR3 reads CASRPTVLAKNIQYF. The DNA for the CDR3 is TGTGCCAGCAGGCCCACAGTTCTAGCCAAAAACATTCAGTACTTC.

This clone showed up just a few times. This chain joins TRBV4-3 and TRBJ1-1; TRBD1 agrees at 8 bases. V was clipped by 3 bases and J by 7 bases; unmatched bases: 13. The CDR3 extends over 16 amino acids. Germline CDR1 reads LGHNA; CDR2 reads YSLEER. CDR3 DNA sequence: TGCGCCAGCAGCCATACCGTCGGGACAGGCGGACTTGAAGCTTTCTTT. It is translated as CASSHTVGTGGLEAFF.

The V and J genes are TRBV11-2 and TRBJ1-6; 8 bases line up with TRBD1. CDR3 length: 15 residues. With V trimmed by 3 bases and J by 8 bases, 6 bases remained unmatched. Germline CDR1 and CDR2: SGHAT and FQNNGV. CDR3 coding DNA: TGTGCCAGCAGCTTTGGACAGGGATTGGATTCACCCCTCCACTTT. It translates to CASSFGQGLDSPLHF.

The V gene is TRBV6-6, the J gene TRBJ2-7; perhaps TRBD1 as D (5 bases). The CDR3 has 14 amino acids. From germline, CDR1 is MNHNY and CDR2 SVGAGI (reference sequence). V was pared by 4 bases and J by 6 bases, with 16 bases between. CDR3 bases: TGTGCCAGCAGTTCCTCAGGGAAAGGGGCCGAGCAGTACTTC. This codes for CASSSSGKGAEQYF.

The J gene is TRBJ2-1, the V gene TRBV5-1; 7 nucleotides align to TRBD1. Germline V CDR1 and CDR2: SGHRS, YFSETQ. V shed 3 bases and J 2 bases; nucleotides not matched to a gene: 8. The length of the CDR3 is 16 residues. CDR3 amino acids: CASSWKPGQTYNEQFF. The CDR3 nucleotides are TGCGCCAGCAGCTGGAAACCGGGACAGACCTACAATGAGCAGTTCTTC.

The chain carries TRBV14 and TRBJ2-1; D is unresolved. The germline gives CDR1 SGHDN, CDR2 FVKESK. Between the trimmed V and J ends, which lost 4 bases and 4 bases, there was a span of 5 bases. The CDR3 has 12 residues. The CDR3 nucleotides are TGTGCCAGCAGCCCCCAGTACAATGAGCAGTTCTTC. Translation: CASSPQYNEQFF.

This CDR3 reads CASSQTSGVGNEQFF. CDR3 coding DNA: TGTGCCAGCAGCCAAACTAGCGGGGTCGGGAATGAGCAGTTCTTC. The chain uses TRBV4-2 and TRBJ2-1, with 10 bases aligning to TRBD2. The CDR3 loop spans 15 amino acids. With V trimmed by 2 bases and J by 7 bases, 5 bases remained unmatched. Germline V lookup: CDR1 LGHNA, CDR2 YNFKEQ.

The chain employs TRBV2 and TRBJ2-7; the D gene is possibly TRBD2 (6 bases). Germline assignment: CDR1 SNHLY and CDR2 FYNNEI. This CDR3 is 16 amino acids long. The V end was cut by 4 bases, the J end by 6 bases, with 22 bases between. The CDR3 DNA reads TGTGCCAGCAGTGTGGTTGGTGGGGGAGGCACCTCCGAGCAGTACTTC. Protein product: CASSVVGGGGTSEQYF.

This sequence joins TRBV9 and TRBJ1-1; a possible D gene is TRBD1 (5 bases). Germline CDR1 SGDLS, CDR2 YYNGEE. The germline V and J ends were trimmed by 2 bases and 3 bases, with 14 bases remaining between them. This CDR3 has 15 residues. As DNA, the CDR3 is TGTGCCAGCAGCGTGTATACCGGAGGGGACACTGAAGCTTTCTTT. It yields the protein CASSVYTGGDTEAFF. Filled out from reference TRBV9 and TRBJ1-1, the complete variable domain reads DSGVTQTPKHLITATGQRVTLRCSPRSGDLSVYWYQQSLDQGLQFLIQYYNGEERAKGNILERFSAQQFPDLHSELNLSSLELGDSALYFCASSVYTGGDTEAFFGQGTRLTVV.

The chain carries TRBV12-5 and TRBJ1-4; tentatively, D is TRBD1 (6 bases). From germline, CDR1 is LGHNT and CDR2 FRNRAP. The CDR3 covers 16 residues. V gave up 0 bases and J gave up 7 bases, with 15 bases separating them. The CDR3 loop is CASGLVRGQGGEKLFF. CDR3 sequence (DNA): TGTGCTAGTGGTTTGGTACGGGGACAAGGTGGTGAAAAACTGTTTTTT.

The gene calls are TRBV19 and TRBJ2-3; 8 bases agree with TRBD2. This CDR3 is 13 amino acids long. Looked up from germline, CDR1 is LNHDA and CDR2 is SQIVND (reference sequence). Germline trimming cut 8 bases from V and 1 base from J; bases unmatched to any gene: 2. CDR3 in DNA: TGTGCCAGTCAAGCGGGAGGCACAGATACGCAGTATTTT. Its translation is CASQAGGTDTQYF.

This sequence joins TRBV19 and TRBJ2-3; 7 bases line up with TRBD2. J lost 8 bases, V lost 1 base, and 6 bases had no gene match. The CDR3 totals 14 residues. CDR1 is LNHDA and CDR2 is SQIVND in the germline V gene (reference sequence). The CDR3 region has the DNA TGTGCCAGTAGTATAGTCACTAGCGTAGGTACGCAGTATTTT. It specifies CASSIVTSVGTQYF.

The chain combines TRBV5-5 with TRBJ2-2; 9 bases are shared with TRBD2. V lost 1 base and J lost 3; bases outside the gene matches: 1. In germline, CDR1 is SGHKS, CDR2 YYEKEE (reference sequence). The CDR3 has 15 amino acids. In DNA form, the CDR3 reads TGTGCCAGCAGCTTGAGACTAGCGGACACCGGGGAGCTGTTTTTT. Protein sequence: CASSLRLADTGELFF.